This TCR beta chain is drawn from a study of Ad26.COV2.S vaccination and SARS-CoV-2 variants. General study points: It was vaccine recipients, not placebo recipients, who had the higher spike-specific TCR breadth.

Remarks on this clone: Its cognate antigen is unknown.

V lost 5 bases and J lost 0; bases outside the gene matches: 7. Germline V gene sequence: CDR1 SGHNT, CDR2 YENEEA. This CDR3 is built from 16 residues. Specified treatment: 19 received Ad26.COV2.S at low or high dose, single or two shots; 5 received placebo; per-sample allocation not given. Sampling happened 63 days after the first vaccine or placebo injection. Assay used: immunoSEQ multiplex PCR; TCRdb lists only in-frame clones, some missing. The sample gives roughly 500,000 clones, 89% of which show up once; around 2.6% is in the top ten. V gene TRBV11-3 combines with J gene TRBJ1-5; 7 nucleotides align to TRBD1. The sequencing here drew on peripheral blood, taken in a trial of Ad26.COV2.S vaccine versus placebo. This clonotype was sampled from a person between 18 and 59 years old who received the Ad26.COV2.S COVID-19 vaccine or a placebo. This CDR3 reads CASSPTGQDSNQPQHF. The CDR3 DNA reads TGTGCCAGCAGCCCCACCGGACAGGATAGCAATCAGCCCCAGCATTTT. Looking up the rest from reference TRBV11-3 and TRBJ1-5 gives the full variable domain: EAGVVQSPRYKIIEKKQPVAFWCNPISGHNTLYWYLQNLGQGPELLIRYENEEAVDDSQLPKDRFSAERLKGVDSTLKIQPAELGDSAVYLCASSPTGQDSNQPQHFGDGTRLSIL.